This TCR beta chain was observed in a study of T cells in Graves' hyperthyroidism and ophthalmopathy. Every diagnosis used clinical symptoms, serum thyroxine and TRAb, thyroid ultrasound and orbital computed tomography. This clonotype has ten or more counts. Looked up from germline, CDR1 is MNHEY and CDR2 is SMNVEV (reference sequence). The CDR3 has 15 residues. Trimming took 4 bases from V and 0 from J, leaving 13 bases between them. RNA transcripts gave rise to amplified TCR beta CDR3 regions. TCR CDR3 underwent first-round RT-PCR with the HTBI primer set. One entry per CDR3 protein, called by TCRdb with MiXCR from the multiplex PCR reads. Of around 250,000 distinct CDR3 sequences listed, 14% to 15% are singletons.

The clonotype comes from a woman in her thirties or forties with Graves' hyperthyroidism that later progressed to Graves' ophthalmopathy. Material for sequencing was blood. The chain recombines TRBV27 with TRBJ2-7; D gene ambiguous. The CDR3 bases are TGTGCCAGCAGTTCCCCTGGGTTTAGCTCCTACGAGCAGTACTTC. Translating it yields CASSSPGFSSYEQYF.